The rows below give T cell receptor beta chains drawn from one sample of a study of cytomegalovirus exposure and HLA in healthy donors. The assay was immunoSEQ multiplex PCR, and TCRdb's table has in-frame clones only and misses some. The table shows around 300,000 clones, with 72% occurring only once. The sequenced sample consisted of PBMCs. These receptors were obtained from a female donor in good health and CMV-seronegative. CDR3s include the opening cysteine and the closing phenylalanine or tryptophan. A D gene is named only where the DNA matches it firmly. Only part of the rows carry a size: once, few, many, or a class if the clone is expanded.

clone_size: -
j_call: TRBJ2-2
v_call: TRBV6-5
d_call: -
cdr3_aa: CATRTTATGELFF
cdr3_nt: TGTGCCACCAGAACGACAGCGACCGGGGAGCTGTTTTTT

clone_size: -
j_call: TRBJ2-1
v_call: TRBV10-2
d_call: TRBD2
cdr3_aa: CASGELAGGPIYNEQFF
cdr3_nt: TGCGCCAGCGGGGAACTAGCGGGAGGTCCTATCTACAATGAGCAGTTCTTC

clone_size: -
j_call: TRBJ2-7
v_call: TRBV4-1
d_call: TRBD1
cdr3_aa: CASSQEGGTGYYEQYF
cdr3_nt: TGCGCCAGCAGCCAAGAAGGGGGGACAGGGTACTACGAGCAGTACTTC

clone_size: -
j_call: TRBJ2-2
v_call: TRBV7-9
d_call: TRBD2
cdr3_aa: CASSFERDPGELFF
cdr3_nt: TGTGCCAGCAGCTTCGAGCGGGACCCCGGGGAGCTGTTTTTT

clone_size: -
j_call: TRBJ2-3
v_call: TRBV25-1
d_call: TRBD2
cdr3_aa: CASSQTSVHF
cdr3_nt: TGTGCCAGCAGTCAGACTAGCGTCCATTTT

clone_size: -
j_call: TRBJ1-1
v_call: TRBV5-5
d_call: -
cdr3_aa: CASSLGDQNPVNTEAFF
cdr3_nt: TGTGCCAGCAGCTTGGGAGATCAAAATCCGGTGAACACTGAAGCTTTCTTT

clone_size: -
j_call: TRBJ2-2
v_call: TRBV5-4
d_call: -
cdr3_aa: CASSLDLTVTGELFF
cdr3_nt: TGTGCCAGCAGCTTGGACCTAACGGTGACCGGGGAGCTGTTTTTT

clone_size: -
j_call: TRBJ2-1
v_call: TRBV7-9
d_call: -
cdr3_aa: CSSSLGSVVEQFF
cdr3_nt: TGTTCCAGCAGCTTAGGGAGTGTAGTTGAGCAGTTCTTC

clone_size: few
j_call: TRBJ2-2
v_call: TRBV5-1
d_call: TRBD1
cdr3_aa: CASSLSGQQSGELFF
cdr3_nt: TGCGCCAGCAGCTTGTCGGGACAGCAATCCGGGGAGCTGTTTTTT

clone_size: few
j_call: TRBJ2-3
v_call: TRBV7-6
d_call: TRBD2
cdr3_aa: CASSPGAGGMGADTQYF
cdr3_nt: TGTGCCAGCAGCCCGGGAGCGGGAGGGATGGGGGCAGATACGCAGTATTTT

clone_size: -
j_call: TRBJ2-3
v_call: TRBV27
d_call: TRBD1
cdr3_aa: CATTTGQGAGDTQYF
cdr3_nt: TGTGCCACCACTACTGGGCAGGGGGCGGGGGATACGCAGTATTTT

clone_size: -
j_call: TRBJ2-5
v_call: TRBV7-3
d_call: TRBD1
cdr3_aa: CASSRTGGIQETQYF
cdr3_nt: TGTGCCAGCAGTCGTACAGGGGGTATTCAAGAGACCCAGTACTTC

clone_size: -
j_call: TRBJ1-1
v_call: TRBV2
d_call: TRBD1
cdr3_aa: CASSRDRASTEAFF
cdr3_nt: TGTGCCAGCAGTCGGGACAGGGCCAGCACTGAAGCTTTCTTT

clone_size: -
j_call: TRBJ2-2
v_call: TRBV28
d_call: TRBD1
cdr3_aa: CASNRSRGPGSTGELFF
cdr3_nt: TGTGCCAGCAACCGATCAAGGGGGCCGGGGAGCACCGGGGAGCTGTTTTTT

clone_size: -
j_call: TRBJ2-2
v_call: TRBV7-9
d_call: TRBD1
cdr3_aa: CASRPAGQGNTGELFF
cdr3_nt: TGTGCCAGCAGGCCGGCGGGACAGGGAAACACCGGGGAGCTGTTTTTT

clone_size: once
j_call: TRBJ2-5
v_call: TRBV5-1
d_call: TRBD2
cdr3_aa: CASSPGTSGSWETQYF
cdr3_nt: TGCGCCAGCAGCCCTGGGACTAGCGGGAGTTGGGAGACCCAGTACTTC

clone_size: few
j_call: TRBJ1-2
v_call: TRBV7-6
d_call: TRBD1
cdr3_aa: CASSLEGARINYGYTF
cdr3_nt: TGTGCCAGCAGCTTAGAGGGGGCGAGAATCAACTATGGCTACACCTTC

clone_size: -
j_call: TRBJ2-1
v_call: TRBV7-9
d_call: -
cdr3_aa: CASSPTVNEQFF
cdr3_nt: TGTGCCAGCAGCCCGACTGTAAATGAGCAGTTCTTC

clone_size: -
j_call: TRBJ2-4
v_call: TRBV28
d_call: TRBD1
cdr3_aa: CASSLPTGQKNIQYF
cdr3_nt: TGTGCCAGCAGTTTACCTACGGGACAGAAGAACATTCAGTACTTC

clone_size: -
j_call: TRBJ2-2
v_call: TRBV7-6
d_call: TRBD1
cdr3_aa: CASSPGTGGAGTGELFF
cdr3_nt: TGTGCCAGCAGCCCAGGGACAGGGGGCGCGGGCACCGGGGAGCTGTTTTTT

clone_size: -
j_call: TRBJ1-2
v_call: TRBV6-5
d_call: -
cdr3_aa: CASSYSISGGGYTF
cdr3_nt: TGTGCCAGCAGTTATAGTATATCAGGTGGCGGCTACACCTTC

clone_size: -
j_call: TRBJ2-7
v_call: TRBV7-9
d_call: -
cdr3_aa: CSSSSISGLSYEQYF
cdr3_nt: TGTTCCAGCAGCTCAATATCAGGGCTATCCTACGAGCAGTACTTC

clone_size: -
j_call: TRBJ2-1
v_call: TRBV2
d_call: TRBD2
cdr3_aa: CASSELAIEQFF
cdr3_nt: TGTGCCAGCAGCGAACTAGCGATAGAGCAGTTCTTC

clone_size: -
j_call: TRBJ2-5
v_call: TRBV11-3
d_call: -
cdr3_aa: CASSLGAGVAVRETQYF
cdr3_nt: TGTGCCAGCAGCTTAGGGGCCGGAGTAGCGGTGAGGGAGACCCAGTACTTC

clone_size: -
j_call: TRBJ2-3
v_call: TRBV6-1
d_call: -
cdr3_aa: CASSEAQGLTDTQYF
cdr3_nt: TGTGCCAGCAGTGAAGCGCAGGGGCTAACAGATACGCAGTATTTT

clone_size: -
j_call: TRBJ2-7
v_call: TRBV4-1
d_call: -
cdr3_aa: CASSSFAGSSYEQYF
cdr3_nt: TGCGCCAGCAGCAGCTTTGCCGGGAGCTCCTACGAGCAGTACTTC

clone_size: -
j_call: TRBJ2-5
v_call: TRBV11-2
d_call: -
cdr3_aa: CASSLLRSLQETQYF
cdr3_nt: TGTGCCAGCAGCTTATTACGAAGCCTCCAAGAGACCCAGTACTTC

clone_size: -
j_call: TRBJ2-3
v_call: TRBV5-4
d_call: TRBD1
cdr3_aa: CASSRAGDRDTQYF
cdr3_nt: TGTGCCAGCAGCCGGGCAGGGGACAGAGATACGCAGTATTTT

clone_size: once
j_call: TRBJ1-5
v_call: TRBV6-9
d_call: -
cdr3_aa: CASSWDTGHQPQHF
cdr3_nt: TGTGCCAGCAGTTGGGATACAGGGCACCAGCCCCAGCATTTT

clone_size: -
j_call: TRBJ1-4
v_call: TRBV6-1
d_call: TRBD1
cdr3_aa: CASSRTGRYEKLFF
cdr3_nt: TGTGCCAGCAGTCGGACAGGGAGATATGAAAAACTGTTTTTT

clone_size: few
j_call: TRBJ2-7
v_call: TRBV9
d_call: TRBD2
cdr3_aa: CASSRSGEAYEQYF
cdr3_nt: TGTGCCAGCAGCCGTAGCGGGGAAGCCTACGAGCAGTACTTC

clone_size: -
j_call: TRBJ2-7
v_call: TRBV29-1
d_call: TRBD1
cdr3_aa: CSVETGQEVYEQYF
cdr3_nt: TGCAGCGTTGAGACGGGACAGGAGGTCTACGAGCAGTACTTC

clone_size: -
j_call: TRBJ2-1
v_call: TRBV7-9
d_call: -
cdr3_aa: CASSHRDNEQFF
cdr3_nt: TGTGCCAGCAGCCACAGGGATAATGAGCAGTTCTTC

clone_size: -
j_call: TRBJ2-5
v_call: TRBV5-1
d_call: TRBD2
cdr3_aa: CASRGEGRETQYF
cdr3_nt: TGCGCCAGCAGGGGGGAGGGGCGAGAGACCCAGTACTTC

clone_size: -
j_call: TRBJ2-7
v_call: TRBV6-5
d_call: TRBD1
cdr3_aa: CASGSGTGFYEQYF
cdr3_nt: TGTGCCAGCGGATCCGGGACAGGCTTTTACGAGCAGTACTTC

clone_size: once
j_call: TRBJ2-1
v_call: TRBV5-1
d_call: TRBD2
cdr3_aa: CASSPGLAGVHNEQFF
cdr3_nt: TGCGCCAGCAGCCCGGGACTAGCGGGAGTCCACAATGAGCAGTTCTTC

clone_size: -
j_call: TRBJ2-4
v_call: TRBV11-1
d_call: -
cdr3_aa: CASSFQGTIQYF
cdr3_nt: TGTGCCAGCAGCTTCCAGGGAACCATTCAGTACTTC

clone_size: -
j_call: TRBJ2-7
v_call: TRBV28
d_call: -
cdr3_aa: CASSSPSGRGTYEQYF
cdr3_nt: TGTGCCAGCAGTTCCCCCTCCGGACGGGGGACCTACGAGCAGTACTTC

clone_size: -
j_call: TRBJ1-2
v_call: TRBV7-9
d_call: TRBD1
cdr3_aa: CASSLGTGAYGYTF
cdr3_nt: TGTGCCAGCAGCTTGGGGACAGGGGCCTATGGCTACACCTTC

clone_size: -
j_call: TRBJ2-7
v_call: TRBV20-1
d_call: -
cdr3_aa: CSAPENYEQYF
cdr3_nt: TGCAGTGCCCCGGAGAATTACGAGCAGTACTTC

clone_size: few
j_call: TRBJ1-2
v_call: TRBV20-1
d_call: -
cdr3_aa: CSARELYGYTF
cdr3_nt: TGCAGTGCTAGAGAGTTATATGGCTACACCTTC

clone_size: -
j_call: TRBJ2-7
v_call: TRBV6-1
d_call: -
cdr3_aa: CASSEEGGSGSPYF
cdr3_nt: TGTGCCAGCAGTGAAGAAGGGGGCAGCGGGAGTCCCTACTTC